The source of this TCR beta chain is a study of blood T cells in healthy people across ages. This clonotype was counted a few times. Its specificity is not known. Findings of the study overall: A conclusive naive versus antigen-experienced comparison was prevented by the unsorted PBMCs.

Germline loops: CDR1 DFQATT, CDR2 SNEGSKA (reference sequence). CDR3 size: 15 residues. Trimming left V 0 bases short and J 1 base short, with 13 bases between. The authors ran a second PCR of roughly 6 to 11 cycles using a sample-barcoded 5' primer and a J-beta primer mix. TCRdb passed the 5' RACE reads through MiXCR, listing each CDR3 protein once. The sample holds hundreds of thousands of distinct CDR3 sequences, 45% to 50% seen once. The sample comprised blood. The V and J genes are TRBV20-1 and TRBJ2-7; TRBD2 is a possible D gene (5 bases). The receptor was derived from an older woman in good health. The CDR3 region has the DNA TGCAGTGCTAGAGATGCGGGCGGAGCTTCCTACGAGCAGTACTTC. Translating gives CSARDAGGASYEQYF.